The rows below give T cell receptor beta chains drawn from one sample of a study of beta chain features in type 1 diabetes. The repertoire was sequenced with immunoSEQ multiplex PCR; TCRdb's copy has only in-frame clones and lacks some. The data show 200,000 to 300,000 clones, roughly 20% seen once. The specimen sequenced was naive CD4+ T cells from blood. The receptors originated from a woman between 40 and 55 years old with type 1 diabetes. Both conserved end residues are part of each CDR3. A D gene is named only where the DNA matches it firmly. Clone size is stated in some rows and not others, as once, few, many or a class when expanded.

>few|TRBV29-1|TRBD1|TRBJ1-1
TGCAGCGCCCTGGACAGGGGCACTGAAGCTTTCTTT
CSALDRGTEAFF
>.|TRBV9|.|TRBJ1-3
TGTGCCAGCAGGGCTAGCTCTGGAAACACCATATATTTT
CASRASSGNTIYF
>.|TRBV7-3|.|TRBJ2-6
TGTGCCAGCAGCTTAAACGTCCCGGTCGGTGGGGCCAACGTCCTGACTTTC
CASSLNVPVGGANVLTF
>.|TRBV9|.|TRBJ2-7
TGTGCCAGCAGCCCTCGAACAGGTGGCTACGAGCAGTACTTC
CASSPRTGGYEQYF
>few|TRBV30|TRBD1|TRBJ1-1
TGTGCCTGGAGTGCAAACAGGGGTACTGAAGCTTTCTTT
CAWSANRGTEAFF
>.|TRBV7-8|TRBD2|TRBJ2-7
TGTGCCAGCAGGATCACTAGCGGACTCTCCTACGAGCAGTACTTC
CASRITSGLSYEQYF
>few|TRBV5-4|TRBD1|TRBJ2-7
TGTGCCAGCAGCTTAAGCCCACAGGGGTCCTTCTACGAGCAGTACTTC
CASSLSPQGSFYEQYF
>.|TRBV29-1|TRBD2|TRBJ2-1
TGCAGCGTTCCCGGGACTAGCCGTTACAATGAGCAGTTCTTC
CSVPGTSRYNEQFF
>.|TRBV4-2|TRBD2|TRBJ2-7
TGTGCCAGCAGCCAGGACCGGACTAGCGGGATATACGAGCAGTACTTC
CASSQDRTSGIYEQYF
>.|TRBV4-3|.|TRBJ2-2
TGCGCCAGCAGCCAAATCCCGGGACTCGCGAACACCGGGGAGCTGTTTTTT
CASSQIPGLANTGELFF
>.|TRBV11-1|.|TRBJ2-5
TGTGCCAGCAGCTTTTCTAGCAATCAAGAGACCCAGTACTTC
CASSFSSNQETQYF
>.|TRBV19|.|TRBJ1-1
TGTGCCAGTAGTCCCCCCACGGGAATGAACACTGAAGCTTTCTTT
CASSPPTGMNTEAFF
>few|TRBV7-9|.|TRBJ2-7
TGTGCCAGCAGCTTGCGCGGAGCCTACGAGCAGTACTTC
CASSLRGAYEQYF
>.|TRBV9|.|TRBJ1-3
TGTGCCAGCAGCCCTTCGGACACCTCTGGAAACACCATATATTTT
CASSPSDTSGNTIYF
>.|TRBV5-1|TRBD1|TRBJ2-7
TGCGCCAGCAGCATCGGGACAGGGGTCCACGAGCAGTACTTC
CASSIGTGVHEQYF
>.|TRBV4-3|.|TRBJ2-2
TGCGCCAGCAGCCAAGATTTACCGGGGGCGAACACCGGGGAGCTGTTTTTT
CASSQDLPGANTGELFF
>few|TRBV9|.|TRBJ2-5
TGTGCCAGCAGCGACGGACAGCTCCTTCAAGAGACCCAGTACTTC
CASSDGQLLQETQYF
>few|TRBV29-1|TRBD1|TRBJ1-4
TGCAGCTTTCGGCAGGGACAGCCTAATGAAAAACTGTTTTTT
CSFRQGQPNEKLFF
>few|TRBV9|TRBD1|TRBJ2-1
TGTGCCAGCAGCGAAAGGACAGGGGGTAATGAGCAGTTCTTC
CASSERTGGNEQFF
>.|TRBV6-5|.|TRBJ2-4
TGTGCCAGCATTGCCGGGGCGGGGGCCAAAAACATTCAGTACTTC
CASIAGAGAKNIQYF
>.|TRBV6-4|.|TRBJ1-1
TGTGCCAGCAGTGTGGACAGACAGAACACTGAAGCTTTCTTT
CASSVDRQNTEAFF
>.|TRBV7-2|.|TRBJ1-1
TGTGCCAGCAGCTCGCAGGGGAACACTGAAGCTTTCTTT
CASSSQGNTEAFF
>.|TRBV6-6|TRBD1|TRBJ2-5
TGTGCCAGCAGAACCGGACAGGGACAGGAGACCCAGTACTTC
CASRTGQGQETQYF
>.|TRBV9|TRBD1|TRBJ1-1
TGTGCCAGCAGCGCCAGGACAGGGTACACTGAAGCTTTCTTT
CASSARTGYTEAFF
>.|TRBV5-4|.|TRBJ2-7
TGTGCCAGCAGCTTCCGGGCAGGGGTGGGCGAGCAGTACTTC
CASSFRAGVGEQYF
>.|TRBV7-7|.|TRBJ2-2
TGTGCTAGCAGCTTGCAGGATCCCGGGGAGCTGTTTTTT
CASSLQDPGELFF
>few|TRBV7-6|.|TRBJ2-1
TGTGCCAGCAGCTTCAGTGTGAACAATGAGCAGTTCTTC
CASSFSVNNEQFF
>.|TRBV30|.|TRBJ2-2
TGTGCCCGAGGAAGGTCCACCGGGGAGCTGTTTTTT
CARGRSTGELFF
>few|TRBV7-3|TRBD2|TRBJ2-3
TGTGCCAGCAGCTTAGCGGGGGGAACAGATACGCAGTATTTT
CASSLAGGTDTQYF
>.|TRBV10-3|TRBD1|TRBJ1-5
TGTGCCATCAGTGAGGACAGGGGGAATCAGCCCCAGCATTTT
CAISEDRGNQPQHF
>few|TRBV30|TRBD1|TRBJ2-1
TGTGCCTGGGCACGGGACAGGGGGCCAAGGGGTGAGCAGTTCTTC
CAWARDRGPRGEQFF
>few|TRBV5-1|TRBD1|TRBJ2-5
TGCGCCAGCAAGGAGGTAGGGGGCCTTGAGACCCAGTACTTC
CASKEVGGLETQYF
>few|TRBV2|.|TRBJ2-7
TGTGCCAGCAGGAGTGGACAGCACTACGAGCAGTACTTC
CASRSGQHYEQYF
>few|TRBV4-3|TRBD1|TRBJ1-2
TGCGCCAGCAGCCAAGGGACAGGGGGTTATGGCTACACCTTC
CASSQGTGGYGYTF
>few|TRBV10-3|TRBD1|TRBJ1-6
TGTGCCATCAGTTCACGGGGACAGGGAGTCAATTCACCCCTCCACTTT
CAISSRGQGVNSPLHF
>few|TRBV5-1|.|TRBJ1-1
TGCGCCAGCGGATTGGGGGCCGGGACACCGAACACTGAAGCTTTCTTT
CASGLGAGTPNTEAFF
>few|TRBV28|.|TRBJ2-1
TGTGCCAGCAGCCGAGGGACACCGGTAGACAATGAGCAGTTCTTC
CASSRGTPVDNEQFF
>.|TRBV12-5|TRBD2|TRBJ2-1
TGTGCTAGTGGATGGACTAGCGGAGCGTACAATGAGCAGTTCTTC
CASGWTSGAYNEQFF